What follows are 2 T cell receptor beta chains derived from one specimen sequenced in a study of T-cell reconstitution after alpha-beta-depleted transplantation in children. Unique molecular identifiers tagged the TCRbeta library. TCRdb re-analysed the PCR reads in MiXCR, keeping a single row per CDR3 protein. The table includes some 830,000 distinct CDR3 sequences, 15% to 20% detected once. The sequencing used PBMCs, mostly from graft donor cells, collected 360 days after TCRalphabeta/CD19-depleted stem cell transplant. These receptors were collected from a male patient younger than 18 who had a stem cell transplant for acute lymphoblastic leukemia, so the T cells may come from the graft donor.

Ten or more counts support this clonotype. The chain has TRBV5-1 and TRBJ1-2, with D maybe TRBD1 (6 bases). The CDR3 sequence is 13 residues long. V was cut by 0 bases and J by 6 bases, with 9 bases left in between. CDR1 is SGHRS, CDR2 YFSETQ, per germline. The CDR3 here is CASSLGQVHGYTF. CDR3 nucleotide sequence: TGCGCCAGCAGCTTGGGACAGGTACATGGCTACACCTTC.

Only a few counts were recorded for this clonotype. The genes are TRBV27 and TRBJ1-5; unclear D gene. V was clipped by 3 bases and J by 3 bases, with 12 bases between them. The CDR3 has 15 amino acids. CDR1 and CDR2 (germline): MNHEY, SMNVEV (reference sequence). The CDR3 DNA is TGTGCCAGCAGTTTCTCCGGGGATCTCAATCAGCCCCAGCATTTT. It is translated as CASSFSGDLNQPQHF.